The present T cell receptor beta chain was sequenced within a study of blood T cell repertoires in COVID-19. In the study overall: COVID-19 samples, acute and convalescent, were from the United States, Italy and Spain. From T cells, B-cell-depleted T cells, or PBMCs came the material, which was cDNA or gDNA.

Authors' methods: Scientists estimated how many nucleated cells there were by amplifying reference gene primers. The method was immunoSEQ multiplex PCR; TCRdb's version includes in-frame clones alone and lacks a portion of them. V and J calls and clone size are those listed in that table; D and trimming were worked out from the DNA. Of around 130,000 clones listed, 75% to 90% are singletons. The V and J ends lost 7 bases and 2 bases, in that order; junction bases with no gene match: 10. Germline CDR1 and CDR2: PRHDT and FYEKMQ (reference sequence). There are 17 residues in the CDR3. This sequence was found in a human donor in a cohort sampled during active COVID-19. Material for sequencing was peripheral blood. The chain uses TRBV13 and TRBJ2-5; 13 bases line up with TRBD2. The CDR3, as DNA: TGTGCCAGCATGGTTTCGTGGGGACTAGCGGGGCAAGAGACCCAGTACTTC. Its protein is CASMVSWGLAGQETQYF.